This T cell receptor (beta chain) derives from a study of blood T cell repertoires in COVID-19. Study processing details: Nucleated cell counts were estimated from reference gene primer amplification. Profiling relied on immunoSEQ multiplex PCR, and the TCRdb table lists in-frame clones only, not all of them. The D gene and trimming were derived from the DNA, and the V and J assignments and clone size from that table. This repertoire shows around 230,000 clones, around four fifths found once; its top ten account for under 3%. This TCR derives from a woman in her 70s with active or convalescent COVID-19. The sequencing sample was made of peripheral blood.

CDR3 DNA sequence: TGTGCCAGCAGCTTAGTCTACCGCGGGGACCCGTACACCATATATTTT. Translation gives CASSLVYRGDPYTIYF. V gene TRBV7-6 combines with J gene TRBJ1-3; TRBD1 might be the D (5 bases). Trimming took off 1 base at V and 8 bases at J, with 18 bases between the two ends. This CDR3 region has 16 residues. The germline CDR1 and CDR2 sequences are SGHVS and FNYEAQ.